Presented here are 14 T cell receptor beta chains from one specimen sequenced in a study of shared clonotypes between healthy human individuals. Assay: immunoSEQ multiplex PCR; the TCRdb copy retains only in-frame clones and omits some. In the table there are about half a million clones, about four fifths of which are singletons. Sequenced material: PBMCs. These receptor sequences come from a woman in her thirties or forties in good health. Some clones in this sample may be carry-over from other donors' samples.

This chain joins TRBV10-3 and TRBJ2-5, with 8 bases identical to TRBD2. Near its end, the DNA agrees better with TRBJ2-7, so the J call may be wrong. Germline V gene sequence: CDR1 ENHRY, CDR2 SYGVKD. The CDR3 consists of 12 residues. The CDR3 sequence is CAVRAGAHEQYF. The DNA of the CDR3 is TGTGCCGTTCGAGCGGGAGCCCACGAGCAGTACTTC.

This clone was seen more than once but under ten times. The chain recombines TRBV5-1 with TRBJ2-1; 8 nucleotides line up with TRBD1. CDR3 length: 16 amino acids. CDR1 is SGHRS and CDR2 is YFSETQ in the germline V gene. V was clipped by 0 bases and J by 6 bases; unmatched bases: 8. The CDR3 DNA reads as TGCGCCAGCAGCTTGGCCACAGGGGGTTTGATCAATGAGCAGTTCTTC. Its protein is CASSLATGGLINEQFF.

In its sample, this clone was seen a few times. The gene calls are TRBV28 and TRBJ1-5, with D possibly being TRBD1 (6 bases). Germline CDR1 is MDHEN and CDR2 is SYDVKM. Trimming took off 3 bases at V and 3 bases at J, with 18 bases between the two ends. The CDR3 spans 17 residues. CDR3 DNA sequence: TGTGCCAGCAGTTTCCTCGGTACTCCGGGGGCCAATCAGCCCCAGCATTTT. Translated: CASSFLGTPGANQPQHF.

This chain connects TRBV21-1 to TRBJ2-3; TRBD2, the table's D call, lacks a check against the DNA. TRBV21-1 is a documented pseudogene. The CDR3 runs 16 residues. In DNA, the CDR3 is TGTGCCAGCAGCAAATTAGTCCCCGGGGGCACAGATACGCAGTATTTT. This encodes CASSKLVPGGTDTQYF.

The J gene is TRBJ2-3, the V gene TRBV7-2; 9 bases match TRBD2. Germline V gene lookup returns CDR1 SGHTA and CDR2 FQGNSA. This CDR3 region has 15 residues. The V gene end was trimmed by 2 bases and the J gene end by 5 bases; junction bases not matched to a gene: 5. CDR3: CASSLLAGFVDTQYF. Here the CDR3 DNA reads TGTGCCAGCAGCTTACTAGCGGGATTCGTAGATACGCAGTATTTT.

This chain links TRBV10-2 with TRBJ1-5; D may be TRBD1 (5 bases). This CDR3 is built from 15 residues. CDR1 is WSHSY, CDR2 SAAADI, per germline. Deletions cut 0 bases from V and 8 bases from J, with 14 bases between. The CDR3 bases are TGCGCCAGCAGTGAGTCCTATGCAGGGTTAGAGCCCCAGCATTTT. It is translated as CASSESYAGLEPQHF.

The rearrangement uses TRBV15 and TRBJ1-2; TRBD1 matches 8 bases. V dropped 0 bases and J dropped 4; count of bases not matched to a gene: 4. The CDR3 has 15 amino acids. The germline CDR1 and CDR2 sequences are LNHNV and YYDKDF (reference sequence). CDR3 residues: CATSRDIGQGYGYTF. The CDR3 region has the DNA TGTGCCACCAGCAGAGATATAGGACAGGGCTATGGCTACACCTTC.

V and J are TRBV6-4 and TRBJ2-3, with 8 nucleotides matching TRBD2. Germline CDR1 reads MRHNA; CDR2 reads SNTAGT. The J segment lost 0 bases and the V segment lost 5 bases, leaving 4 bases of the junction unmatched. This CDR3 is 15 amino acids long. The CDR3 nucleotides are TGTGCCAGCAGTCATACTAGCGGAAGCACAGATACGCAGTATTTT. It specifies CASSHTSGSTDTQYF.

The chain uses TRBV2 and TRBJ2-2; D might be TRBD1 (6 bases). Trimming took 7 bases from V and 1 from J, leaving 10 bases between them. The germline V gene has CDR1 SNHLY and CDR2 FYNNEI. This CDR3 region has 14 residues. CDR3 nucleotides: TGTGCCAGCATACGGACAGTGAACACCGGGGAGCTGTTTTTT. It encodes CASIRTVNTGELFF.

V is TRBV29-1 and J is TRBJ1-2; D possibly corresponds to TRBD1 (5 bases). There are 11 residues in the CDR3. The V gene lost 5 bases and the J gene lost 6 bases, with 10 bases spanning the gap. CDR1 and CDR2 (germline): SQVTM, ANQGSEA. CDR3 region: CSVSRADGYTF. The CDR3 DNA reads TGCAGCGTTAGCAGGGCCGATGGCTACACCTTC.

The sample holds a few counts of this clone. The V gene is TRBV6-4, the J gene TRBJ1-6; D call uncertain. The V gene's germline CDR1 is MRHNA and CDR2 SNTAGT. Trimming stripped 3 bases from V and 7 bases from J, with 7 bases between. The CDR3 runs to 13 residues. The CDR3 DNA reads TGTGCCAGCAGTGAATCCGGAAATTCACCCCTCCACTTT. Translating it yields CASSESGNSPLHF.

The chain employs TRBV7-6 and TRBJ1-1; D unresolved. V lost 1 base and J lost 7, with 13 bases in between. The CDR3 extends over 14 amino acids. Germline-derived CDR1 and CDR2 are SGHVS and FNYEAQ. As DNA, the CDR3 is TGTGCCAGCAGCTTAGTGCGGGAGCGGGGTGAAGCTTTCTTT. Encoded protein: CASSLVRERGEAFF.

This clone showed up just once. V and J are TRBV5-1 and TRBJ1-2, with a weak D call TRBD1 (5 bases). The CDR3 runs to 15 residues. Germline assignment: CDR1 SGHRS and CDR2 YFSETQ. Trimming took off 1 base at V and 8 bases at J, with 18 bases between the two ends. For the CDR3, the DNA is TGCGCCAGCAGCTTGTCGGCAGGGAGGTATGAGGGCTACACCTTC. This sequence encodes CASSLSAGRYEGYTF. Using reference TRBV5-1 and TRBJ1-2 for the parts outside the CDR3, the full variable domain is KAGVTQTPRYLIKTRGQQVTLSCSPISGHRSVSWYQQTPGQGLQFLFEYFSETQRNKGNFPGRFSGRQFSNSRSEMNVSTLELGDSALYLCASSLSAGRYEGYTFGSGTRLTVV.

The J gene is TRBJ2-5, the V gene TRBV6-5, with D perhaps TRBD2 (5 bases). Germline-derived CDR1 and CDR2 are MNHEY and SVGAGI. Deletions cut 4 bases from V and 13 bases from J, with 19 bases between. The CDR3 is made up of 13 amino acids. CDR3 nucleotide sequence: TGTGCCAGCAGTTCCCGTCCCGAGGGTGGCAGGTACTTC. Residues: CASSSRPEGGRYF.